This T cell receptor (beta chain) was observed in a study of CD4 and CD8 cells across lung adenocarcinoma regions. Localized lung adenocarcinoma, a non-small cell lung cancer, affected the donors. TCRdb redid the calling of the PCR reads with MiXCR, one entry per CDR3 protein. The data hold several thousand distinct CDR3 sequences, with roughly 54% observed a single time. CDR1 is SGHTA and CDR2 is FQGNSA in the germline V gene. J gave up 3 bases and V 1 base, and 8 bases lay outside the gene matches. The CDR3 totals 17 residues. The sequenced sample consisted of CD8+ T cells from the center of a lung tumor. The sequence was obtained from a male donor with lung adenocarcinoma. The CD4 and CD8 labels of this study may be unreliable. The chain recombines TRBV7-2 with TRBJ2-3; 9 bases are shared with TRBD2. CDR3 nucleotide sequence: TGTGCCAGCAGCTTAGGGGTCGGCGGGGGGGTAACAGATACGCAGTATTTT. It encodes CASSLGVGGGVTDTQYF.